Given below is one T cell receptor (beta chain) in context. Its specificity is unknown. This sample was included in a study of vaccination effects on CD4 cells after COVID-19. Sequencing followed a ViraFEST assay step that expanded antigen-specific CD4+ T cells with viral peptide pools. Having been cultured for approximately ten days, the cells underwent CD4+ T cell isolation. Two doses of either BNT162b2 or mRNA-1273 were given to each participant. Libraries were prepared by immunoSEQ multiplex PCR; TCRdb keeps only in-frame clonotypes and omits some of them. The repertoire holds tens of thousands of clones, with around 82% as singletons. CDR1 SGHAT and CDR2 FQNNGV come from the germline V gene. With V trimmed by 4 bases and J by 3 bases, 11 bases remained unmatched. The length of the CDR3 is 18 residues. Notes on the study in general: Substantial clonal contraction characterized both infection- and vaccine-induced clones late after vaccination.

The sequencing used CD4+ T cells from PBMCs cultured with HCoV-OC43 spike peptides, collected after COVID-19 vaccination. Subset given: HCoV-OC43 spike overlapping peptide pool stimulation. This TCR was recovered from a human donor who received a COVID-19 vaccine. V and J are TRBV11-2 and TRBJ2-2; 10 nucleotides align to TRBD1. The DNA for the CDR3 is TGTGCCAGCAGCTACATCCTTTCCGGGACAGGGGACACCGGGGAGCTGTTTTTT. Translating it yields CASSYILSGTGDTGELFF.